The clone carrying this TCR beta chain showed up just a few times. In the original processing: Scientists estimated how many nucleated cells there were by amplifying reference gene primers. The assay was immunoSEQ multiplex PCR, and TCRdb's table has in-frame clones only and misses some. From that table come the V and J calls and clone size; the DNA was used to work out D and trimming. The sample has roughly 140,000 clones; 80% to 90% are singletons. These data come from a study of blood T cell repertoires in COVID-19. As for the study in general: COVID-19 samples, acute and convalescent, were from the United States, Italy and Spain. Nucleic acid was either cDNA or gDNA, and it came from T cells, B-cell-depleted T cells, or PBMCs.

Sequences were obtained from peripheral blood. The clonotype was recovered from a woman aged 50 to 60 in a cohort sampled during active or convalescent COVID-19.

The CDR3 coding sequence is TGTGCCAGCAGCCTCACCCGGACTAGGGCGAACACCGGGGAGCTGTTTTTT. It translates to CASSLTRTRANTGELFF. The chain employs TRBV7-3 and TRBJ2-2; 7 nucleotides align to TRBD2. The length of the CDR3 is 17 residues. CDR1 is SGHTA and CDR2 is FQGTGA in the germline V gene. Trimming removed 5 bases from V and 0 bases from J; junction bases left unmatched: 9.